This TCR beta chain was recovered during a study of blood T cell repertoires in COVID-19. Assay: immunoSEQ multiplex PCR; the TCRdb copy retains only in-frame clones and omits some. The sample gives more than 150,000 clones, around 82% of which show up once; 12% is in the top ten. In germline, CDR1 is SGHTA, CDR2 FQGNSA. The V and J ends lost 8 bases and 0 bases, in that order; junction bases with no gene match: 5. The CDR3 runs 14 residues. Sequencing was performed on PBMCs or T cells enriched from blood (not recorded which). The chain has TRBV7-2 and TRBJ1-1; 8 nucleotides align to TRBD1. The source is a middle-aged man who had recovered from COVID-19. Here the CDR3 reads CASATGQVNTEAFF. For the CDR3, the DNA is TGTGCCAGCGCGACGGGACAGGTGAACACTGAAGCTTTCTTT.